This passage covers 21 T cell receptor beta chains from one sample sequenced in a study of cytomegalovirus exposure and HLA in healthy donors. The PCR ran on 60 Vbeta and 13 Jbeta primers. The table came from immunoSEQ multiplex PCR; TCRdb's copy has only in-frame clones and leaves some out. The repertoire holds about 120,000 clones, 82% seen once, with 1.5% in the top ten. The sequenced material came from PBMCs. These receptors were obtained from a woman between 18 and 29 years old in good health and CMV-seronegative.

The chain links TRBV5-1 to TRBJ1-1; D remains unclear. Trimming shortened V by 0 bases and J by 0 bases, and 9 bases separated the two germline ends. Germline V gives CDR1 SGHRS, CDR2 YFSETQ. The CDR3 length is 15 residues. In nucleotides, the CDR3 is TGCGCCAGCAGCTTGGTCCAGGCAATGAACACTGAAGCTTTCTTT. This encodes CASSLVQAMNTEAFF. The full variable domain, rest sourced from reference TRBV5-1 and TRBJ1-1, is KAGVTQTPRYLIKTRGQQVTLSCSPISGHRSVSWYQQTPGQGLQFLFEYFSETQRNKGNFPGRFSGRQFSNSRSEMNVSTLELGDSALYLCASSLVQAMNTEAFFGQGTRLTVV.

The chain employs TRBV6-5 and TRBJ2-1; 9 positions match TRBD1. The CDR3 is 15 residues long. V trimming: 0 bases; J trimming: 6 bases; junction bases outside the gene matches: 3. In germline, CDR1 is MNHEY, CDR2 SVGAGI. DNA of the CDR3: TGTGCCAGCAGTTACTCCAGACAGGGGGGCAATGAGCAGTTCTTC. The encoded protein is CASSYSRQGGNEQFF.

The CDR3, as DNA: TGTGCCAGCTCCCCGGGACAGGGGAGGGGCACTGAAGCTTTCTTT. It codes for CASSPGQGRGTEAFF. The gene calls are TRBV13 and TRBJ1-1; TRBD1 matches at 10 bases. Germline-derived CDR1 and CDR2 are PRHDT and FYEKMQ (reference sequence). The trim removed 8 bases at V and 4 bases at J, leaving 10 bases unmatched. The length of the CDR3 is 15 residues.

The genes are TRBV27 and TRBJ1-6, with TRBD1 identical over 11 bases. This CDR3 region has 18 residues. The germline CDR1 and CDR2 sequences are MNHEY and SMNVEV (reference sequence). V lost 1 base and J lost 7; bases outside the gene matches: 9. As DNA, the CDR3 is TGTGCCAGCAGTTTATTGTGGACAGGGGGCGCGAGGAATTCACCCCTCCACTTT. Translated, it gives CASSLLWTGGARNSPLHF.

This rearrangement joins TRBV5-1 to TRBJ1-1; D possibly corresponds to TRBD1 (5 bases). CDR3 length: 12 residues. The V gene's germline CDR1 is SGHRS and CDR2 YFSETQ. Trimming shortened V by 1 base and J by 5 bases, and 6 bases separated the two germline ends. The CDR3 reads CASSLTGTEAFF. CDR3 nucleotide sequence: TGCGCCAGCAGCTTGACAGGAACTGAAGCTTTCTTT.

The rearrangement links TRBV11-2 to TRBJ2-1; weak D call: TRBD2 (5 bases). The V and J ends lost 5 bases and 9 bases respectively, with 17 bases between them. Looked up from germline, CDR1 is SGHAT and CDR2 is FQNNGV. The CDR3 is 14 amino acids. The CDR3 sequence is CASSPPGGIVEQFF. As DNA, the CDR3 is TGTGCCAGCAGCCCCCCAGGAGGTATCGTTGAGCAGTTCTTC.

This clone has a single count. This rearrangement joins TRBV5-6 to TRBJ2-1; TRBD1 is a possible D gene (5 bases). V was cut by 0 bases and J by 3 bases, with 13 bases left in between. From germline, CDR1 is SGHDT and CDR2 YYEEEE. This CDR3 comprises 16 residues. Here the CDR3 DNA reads TGTGCCAGCAGCTTGGGAGGTCAGGGTTTCTACAATGAGCAGTTCTTC. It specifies CASSLGGQGFYNEQFF. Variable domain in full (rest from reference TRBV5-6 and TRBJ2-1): DAGVTQSPTHLIKTRGQQVTLRCSPKSGHDTVSWYQQALGQGPQFIFQYYEEEERQRGNFPDRFSGHQFPNYSSELNVNALLLGDSALYLCASSLGGQGFYNEQFFGPGTRLTVL.

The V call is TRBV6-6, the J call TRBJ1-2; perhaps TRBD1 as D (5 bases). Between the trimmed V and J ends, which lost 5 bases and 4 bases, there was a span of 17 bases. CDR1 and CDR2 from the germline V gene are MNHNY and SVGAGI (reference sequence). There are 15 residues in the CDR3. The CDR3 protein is CASSPPGGALYGYTF. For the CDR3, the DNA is TGTGCCAGCAGTCCACCCGGGGGTGCCCTCTATGGCTACACCTTC.

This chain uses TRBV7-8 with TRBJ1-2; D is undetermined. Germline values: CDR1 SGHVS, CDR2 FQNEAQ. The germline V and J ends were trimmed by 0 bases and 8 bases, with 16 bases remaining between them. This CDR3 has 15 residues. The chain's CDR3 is CASSLARVDSRGYTF. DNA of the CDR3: TGTGCCAGCAGCTTAGCGAGGGTCGATAGTCGAGGCTACACCTTC.

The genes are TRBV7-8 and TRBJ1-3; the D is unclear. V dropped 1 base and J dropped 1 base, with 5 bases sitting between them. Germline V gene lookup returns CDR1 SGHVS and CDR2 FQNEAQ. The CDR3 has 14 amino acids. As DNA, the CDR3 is TGTGCCAGCAGCTTAGGACATTCTGGAAACACCATATATTTT. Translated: CASSLGHSGNTIYF.

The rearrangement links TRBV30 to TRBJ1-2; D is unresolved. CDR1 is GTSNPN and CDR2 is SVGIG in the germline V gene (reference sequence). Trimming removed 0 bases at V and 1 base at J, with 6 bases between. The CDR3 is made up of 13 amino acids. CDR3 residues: CAWSVLVNYGYTF. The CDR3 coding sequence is TGTGCCTGGAGTGTACTAGTTAACTATGGCTACACCTTC.

The chain's CDR3 is CASSGTGFNEQYF. CDR3 nucleotide sequence: TGTGCCAGCAGCGGGACAGGGTTCAACGAGCAGTACTTC. The J gene is TRBJ2-7, the V gene TRBV27; 9 bases match TRBD1. The ends lost 6 bases at V and 5 bases at J; junction bases unmatched: 5. Per germline, CDR1 MNHEY and CDR2 SMNVEV (reference sequence). The CDR3 consists of 13 residues.

The CDR3 DNA sequence: TGTGCCAGCAGCCCCGGGGTTTTCTATGGCTACACCTTC. Translating it yields CASSPGVFYGYTF. V is TRBV14 and J is TRBJ1-2; D gene uncertain. V dropped 4 bases and J dropped 4 bases, with 10 bases sitting between them. This CDR3 contains 13 residues. The germline V gene has CDR1 SGHDN and CDR2 FVKESK.

The CDR3: CASKPRAGGPSGELFF. The CDR3 region has the DNA TGCGCCAGCAAACCTAGGGCGGGAGGGCCCAGCGGGGAGCTGTTTTTT. The chain couples TRBV5-1 to TRBJ2-2, with 9 nucleotides matching TRBD2. The CDR3 contains 16 residues. CDR1 and CDR2 (germline): SGHRS, YFSETQ. The junction had 13 bases not matched to a gene; V was cut back by 6 bases and J by 7 bases.

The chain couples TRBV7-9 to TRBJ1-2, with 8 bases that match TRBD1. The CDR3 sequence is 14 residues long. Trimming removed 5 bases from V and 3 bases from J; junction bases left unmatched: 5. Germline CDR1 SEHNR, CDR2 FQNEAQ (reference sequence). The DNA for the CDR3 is TGTGCCAGCAGCGCACGGGACAGGCACTATGGCTACACCTTC. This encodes CASSARDRHYGYTF.

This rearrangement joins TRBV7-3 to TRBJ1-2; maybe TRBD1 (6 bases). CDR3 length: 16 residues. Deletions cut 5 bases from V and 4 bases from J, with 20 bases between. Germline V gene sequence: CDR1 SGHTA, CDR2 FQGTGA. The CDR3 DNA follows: TGTGCCAGCAGCCCATATGGGGGGCGGGAGGGCTATGGCTACACCTTC. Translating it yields CASSPYGGREGYGYTF.

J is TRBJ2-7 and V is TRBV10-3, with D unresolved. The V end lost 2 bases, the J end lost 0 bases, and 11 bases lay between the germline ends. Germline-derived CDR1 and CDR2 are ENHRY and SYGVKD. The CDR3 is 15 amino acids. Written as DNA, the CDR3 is TGTGCCATCAGTGAGAAATTGCGGAGCTCCTACGAGCAGTACTTC. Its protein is CAISEKLRSSYEQYF.

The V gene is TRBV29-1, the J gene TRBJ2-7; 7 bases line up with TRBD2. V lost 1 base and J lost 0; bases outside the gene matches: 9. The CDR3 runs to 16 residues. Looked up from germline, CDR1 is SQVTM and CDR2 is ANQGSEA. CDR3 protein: CSVEGLVAGDSYEQYF. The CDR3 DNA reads TGCAGCGTTGAAGGGCTTGTGGCGGGGGACTCCTACGAGCAGTACTTC.

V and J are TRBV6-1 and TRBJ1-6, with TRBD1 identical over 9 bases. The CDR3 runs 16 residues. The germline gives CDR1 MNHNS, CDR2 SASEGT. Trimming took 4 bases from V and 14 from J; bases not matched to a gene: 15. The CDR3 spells CASSGTGGKSSNSLHF. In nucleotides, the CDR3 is TGTGCCAGCAGTGGTACAGGGGGCAAAAGTTCAAATTCCCTCCACTTT.

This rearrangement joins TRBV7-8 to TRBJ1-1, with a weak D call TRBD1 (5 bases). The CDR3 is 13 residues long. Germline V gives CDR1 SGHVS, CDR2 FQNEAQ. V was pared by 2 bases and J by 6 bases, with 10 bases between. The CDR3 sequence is CASSLISGAEAFF. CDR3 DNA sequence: TGTGCCAGCAGCTTAATTTCGGGGGCTGAAGCTTTCTTT.

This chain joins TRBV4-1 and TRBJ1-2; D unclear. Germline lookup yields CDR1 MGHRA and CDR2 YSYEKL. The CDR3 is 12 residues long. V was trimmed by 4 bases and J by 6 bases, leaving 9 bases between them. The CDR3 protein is CASSPGGHGYTF. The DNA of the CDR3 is TGCGCCAGCAGCCCTGGAGGGCATGGCTACACCTTC.